This TCR beta chain was documented in a study of blood T cells in healthy people across ages. This clonotype was found a few times. Then a second PCR, running roughly 7 to 11 cycles, was carried out with a sample-barcoded 5' primer and a J-beta primer mix. Each CDR3 protein gets one entry after TCRdb re-called the 5' RACE reads with MiXCR. The repertoire consists of roughly 1.4 million distinct CDR3 sequences, with approximately 60% occurring once and the leading ten covering roughly 7%. Per germline, CDR1 SGDLS and CDR2 YYNGEE. The CDR3 extends over 15 amino acids. V dropped 0 bases and J dropped 1 base, with 8 bases sitting between them.

This TCR was sampled from a man aged 18 to 30 in good health. The J gene is TRBJ1-5, the V gene TRBV9, with D maybe TRBD1 (5 bases). Source material: blood. CDR3 protein: CASSVGTTSNQPQHF. The DNA of the CDR3 is TGTGCCAGCAGCGTAGGGACAACGAGCAATCAGCCCCAGCATTTT.